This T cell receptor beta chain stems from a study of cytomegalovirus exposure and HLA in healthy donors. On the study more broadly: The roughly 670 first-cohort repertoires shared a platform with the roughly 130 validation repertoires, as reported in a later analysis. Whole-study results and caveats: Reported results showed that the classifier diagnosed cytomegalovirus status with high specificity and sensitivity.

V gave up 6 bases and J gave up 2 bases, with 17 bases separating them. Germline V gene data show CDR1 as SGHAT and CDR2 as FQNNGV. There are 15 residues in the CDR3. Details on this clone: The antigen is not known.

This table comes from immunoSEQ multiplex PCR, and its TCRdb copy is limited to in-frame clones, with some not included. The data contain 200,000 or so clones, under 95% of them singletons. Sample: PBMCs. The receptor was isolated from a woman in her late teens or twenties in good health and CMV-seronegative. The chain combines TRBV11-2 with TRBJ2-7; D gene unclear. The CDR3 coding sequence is TGTGCCAGCAGAGCTCCCGCGGTGGCCCCCTACGAGCAGTACTTC. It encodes CASRAPAVAPYEQYF.